The subject of this entry is one TCR beta chain. Its antigen is undetermined. The time point: after neoadjuvant nivolumab, at surgical resection. Stage II-IVA oral cavity squamous cell carcinoma was new and untreated by systemic or radiation therapy. Blood cells were analyzed directly, without culture or expansion. The table came from immunoSEQ multiplex PCR; TCRdb's copy has only in-frame clones and leaves some out. This sample yields around 14,000 clones, of which roughly 71% are seen a single time; around 2% belongs to the top ten. The entry originates in a study of neoadjuvant anti-PD-1 for oral cavity cancer. Overall study context: Before surgery, most patients got three to four biweekly 3 mg/kg nivolumab doses. Study results and limitations: TCR analyses covered only a few patients per response group.

The source material was PBMCs, sampled after nivolumab (anti-PD-1) treatment. This TCR derives from a person between 35 and 79 years old with oral cavity squamous cell carcinoma.

For the CDR3, the DNA is TGCGCCAGCAGCTTGGCGATGGCTAACTATGGCTACACCTTC. This gives the protein CASSLAMANYGYTF. The chain combines TRBV5-1 with TRBJ1-2; D uncertain. The V gene's germline CDR1 is SGHRS and CDR2 YFSETQ. CDR3 length: 14 amino acids. V was cut by 0 bases and J by 0 bases, with 6 bases left in between.